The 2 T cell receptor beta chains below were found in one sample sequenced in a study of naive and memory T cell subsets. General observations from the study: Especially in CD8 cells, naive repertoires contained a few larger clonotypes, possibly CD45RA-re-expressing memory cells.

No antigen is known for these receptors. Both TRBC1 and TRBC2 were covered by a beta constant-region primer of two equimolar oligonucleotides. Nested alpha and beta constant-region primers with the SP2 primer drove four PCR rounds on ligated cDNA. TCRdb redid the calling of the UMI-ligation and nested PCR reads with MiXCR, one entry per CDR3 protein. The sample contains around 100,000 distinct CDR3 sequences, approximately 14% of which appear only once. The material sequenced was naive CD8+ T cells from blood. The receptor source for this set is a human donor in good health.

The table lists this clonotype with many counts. CDR3: CASRDGGNTEAFF. In DNA, the CDR3 is TGTGCCAGCAGGGACGGGGGAAACACTGAAGCTTTCTTT. V usage is TRBV7-9 and J usage is TRBJ1-1; D perhaps matches TRBD1 (5 bases). V gave up 6 bases and J gave up 2 bases, with 10 bases separating them. Looked up from germline, CDR1 is SEHNR and CDR2 is FQNEAQ (reference sequence). The CDR3 is 13 residues long.

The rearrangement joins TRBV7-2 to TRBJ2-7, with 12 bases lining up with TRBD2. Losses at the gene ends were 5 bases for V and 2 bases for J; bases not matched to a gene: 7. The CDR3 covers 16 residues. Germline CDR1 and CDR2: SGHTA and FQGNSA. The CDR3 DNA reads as TGTGCCAGCAGCCCTACTAGCGGGGGGCGCCCCTACGAGCAGTACTTC. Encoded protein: CASSPTSGGRPYEQYF. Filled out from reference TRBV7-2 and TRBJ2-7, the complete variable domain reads GAGVSQSPSNKVTEKGKDVELRCDPISGHTALYWYRQSLGQGLEFLIYFQGNSAPDKSGLPSDRFSAERTGGSVSTLTIQRTQQEDSAVYLCASSPTSGGRPYEQYFGPGTRLTVT.